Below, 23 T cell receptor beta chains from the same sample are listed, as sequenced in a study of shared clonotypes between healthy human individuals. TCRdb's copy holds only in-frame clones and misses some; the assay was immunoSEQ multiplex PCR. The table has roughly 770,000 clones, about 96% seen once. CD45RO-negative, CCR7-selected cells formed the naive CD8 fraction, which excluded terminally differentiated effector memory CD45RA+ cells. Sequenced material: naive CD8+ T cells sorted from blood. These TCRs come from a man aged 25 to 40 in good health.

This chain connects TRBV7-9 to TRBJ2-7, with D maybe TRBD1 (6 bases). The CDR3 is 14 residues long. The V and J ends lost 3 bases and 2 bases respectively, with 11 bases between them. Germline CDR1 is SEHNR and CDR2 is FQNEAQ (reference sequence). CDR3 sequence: CASSFRTDAYEQYF. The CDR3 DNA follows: TGTGCCAGCAGCTTCCGGACAGACGCCTACGAGCAGTACTTC.

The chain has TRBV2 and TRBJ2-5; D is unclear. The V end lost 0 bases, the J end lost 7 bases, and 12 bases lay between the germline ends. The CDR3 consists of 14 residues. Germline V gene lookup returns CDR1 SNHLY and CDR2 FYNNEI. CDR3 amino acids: CASSEAVAPGTQYF. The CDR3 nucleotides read TGTGCCAGCAGTGAAGCGGTGGCCCCAGGGACCCAGTACTTC.

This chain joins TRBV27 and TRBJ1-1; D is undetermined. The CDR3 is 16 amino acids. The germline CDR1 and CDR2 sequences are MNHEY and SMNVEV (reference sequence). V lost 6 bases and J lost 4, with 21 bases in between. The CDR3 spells CASSLDSPGRGTEAFF. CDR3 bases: TGTGCCAGCAGCCTTGATTCTCCCGGCCGGGGCACTGAAGCTTTCTTT.

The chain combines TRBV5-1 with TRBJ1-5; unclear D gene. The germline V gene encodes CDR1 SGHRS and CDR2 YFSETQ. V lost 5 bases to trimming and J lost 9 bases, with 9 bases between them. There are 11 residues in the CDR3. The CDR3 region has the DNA TGCGCCAGCAGTAATGCGGGGCCCCAGCATTTT. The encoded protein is CASSNAGPQHF.

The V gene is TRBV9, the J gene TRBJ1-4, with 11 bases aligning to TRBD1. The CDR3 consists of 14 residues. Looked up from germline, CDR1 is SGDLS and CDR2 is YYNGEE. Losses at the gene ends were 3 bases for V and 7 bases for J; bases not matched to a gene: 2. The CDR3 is CASSEGTGGEKLFF. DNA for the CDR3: TGTGCCAGCAGCGAGGGGACAGGGGGTGAAAAACTGTTTTTT.

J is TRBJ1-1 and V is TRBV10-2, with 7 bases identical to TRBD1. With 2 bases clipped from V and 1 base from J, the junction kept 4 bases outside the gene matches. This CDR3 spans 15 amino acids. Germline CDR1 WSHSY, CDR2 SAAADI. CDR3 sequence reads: CASSEQGGTNTEAFF. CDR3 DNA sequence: TGCGCCAGCAGTGAGCAGGGGGGGACGAACACTGAAGCTTTCTTT.

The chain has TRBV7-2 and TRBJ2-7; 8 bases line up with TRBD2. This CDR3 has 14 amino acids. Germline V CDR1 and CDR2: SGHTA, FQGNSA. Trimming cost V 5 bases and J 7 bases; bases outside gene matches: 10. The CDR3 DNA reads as TGTGCCAGCAGCGTACTAGCGGAGTTCGGGGAGCAGTACTTC. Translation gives CASSVLAEFGEQYF.

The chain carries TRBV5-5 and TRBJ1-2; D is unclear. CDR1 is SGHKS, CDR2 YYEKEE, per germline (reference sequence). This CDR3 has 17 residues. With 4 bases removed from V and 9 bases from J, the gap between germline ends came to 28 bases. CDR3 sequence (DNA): TGTGCCAGCAGCCCCCCTGACGTGACGCCACAAGAGGAACGCTACACCTTC. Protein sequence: CASSPPDVTPQEERYTF.

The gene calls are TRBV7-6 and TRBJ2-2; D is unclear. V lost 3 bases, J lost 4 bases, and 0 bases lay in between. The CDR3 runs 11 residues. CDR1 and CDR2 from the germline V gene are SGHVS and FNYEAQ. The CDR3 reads CASSFTGELFF. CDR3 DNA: TGTGCCAGCAGCTTCACCGGGGAGCTGTTTTTT. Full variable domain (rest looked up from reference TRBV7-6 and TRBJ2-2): GAGVSQSPRYKVTKRGQDVALRCDPISGHVSLYWYRQALGQGPEFLTYFNYEAQQDKSGLPNDRFSAERPEGSISTLTIQRTEQRDSAMYRCASSFTGELFFGEGSRLTVL.

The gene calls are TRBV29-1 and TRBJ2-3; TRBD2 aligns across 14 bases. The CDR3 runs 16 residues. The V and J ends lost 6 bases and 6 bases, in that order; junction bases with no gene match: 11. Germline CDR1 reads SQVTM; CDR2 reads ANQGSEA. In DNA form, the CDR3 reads TGCAGCGTGTACAGTAGGACTAGCGGGAGGATTGATACGCAGTATTTT. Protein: CSVYSRTSGRIDTQYF.

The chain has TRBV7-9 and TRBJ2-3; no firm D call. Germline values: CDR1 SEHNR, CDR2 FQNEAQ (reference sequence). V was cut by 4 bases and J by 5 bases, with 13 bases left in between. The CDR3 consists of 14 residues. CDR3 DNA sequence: TGTGCCAGCAGCTACCCTGCTTGGGGAGATACGCAGTATTTT. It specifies CASSYPAWGDTQYF.

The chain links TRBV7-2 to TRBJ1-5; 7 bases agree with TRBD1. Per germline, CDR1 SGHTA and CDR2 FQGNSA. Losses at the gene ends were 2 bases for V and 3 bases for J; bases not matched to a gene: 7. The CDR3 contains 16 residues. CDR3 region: CASSLLRQGDNQPQHF. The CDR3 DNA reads TGTGCCAGCAGCTTACTACGGCAGGGGGACAATCAGCCCCAGCATTTT.

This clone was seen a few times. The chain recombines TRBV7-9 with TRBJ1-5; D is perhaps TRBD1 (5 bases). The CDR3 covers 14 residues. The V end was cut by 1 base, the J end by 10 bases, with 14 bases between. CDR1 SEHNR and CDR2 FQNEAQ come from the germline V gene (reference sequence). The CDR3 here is CASSLGLMTEPQHF. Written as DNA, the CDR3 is TGTGCCAGCAGCTTAGGGTTAATGACAGAACCCCAGCATTTT. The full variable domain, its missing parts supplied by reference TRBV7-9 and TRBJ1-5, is DTGVSQNPRHKITKRGQNVTFRCDPISEHNRLYWYRQTLGQGPEFLTYFQNEAQLEKSRLLSDRFSAERPKGSFSTLEIQRTEQGDSAMYLCASSLGLMTEPQHFGDGTRLSIL.

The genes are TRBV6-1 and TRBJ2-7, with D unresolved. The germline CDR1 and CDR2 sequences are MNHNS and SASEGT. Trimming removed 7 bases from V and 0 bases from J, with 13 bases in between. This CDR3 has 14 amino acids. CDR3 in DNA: TGTGCCAGCATGTCCGGAGCTCACTCCTACGAGCAGTACTTC. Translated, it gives CASMSGAHSYEQYF.

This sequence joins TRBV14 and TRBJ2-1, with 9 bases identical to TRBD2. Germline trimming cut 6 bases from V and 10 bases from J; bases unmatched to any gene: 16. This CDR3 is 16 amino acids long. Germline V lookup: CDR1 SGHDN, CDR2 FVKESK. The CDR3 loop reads CASSSTSGRPVGEQFF. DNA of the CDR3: TGTGCCAGCAGTTCTACAAGCGGGAGGCCGGTTGGGGAGCAGTTCTTC. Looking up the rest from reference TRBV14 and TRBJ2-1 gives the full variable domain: EAGVTQFPSHSVIEKGQTVTLRCDPISGHDNLYWYRRVMGKEIKFLLHFVKESKQDESGMPNNRFLAERTGGTYSTLKVQPAELEDSGVYFCASSSTSGRPVGEQFFGPGTRLTVL.

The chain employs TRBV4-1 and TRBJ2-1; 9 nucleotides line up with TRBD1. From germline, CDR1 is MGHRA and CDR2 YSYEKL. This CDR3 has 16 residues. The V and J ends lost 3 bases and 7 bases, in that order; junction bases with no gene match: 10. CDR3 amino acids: CASSHLTGGWVNEQFF. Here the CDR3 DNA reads TGCGCCAGCAGCCACCTGACAGGGGGATGGGTAAATGAGCAGTTCTTC.

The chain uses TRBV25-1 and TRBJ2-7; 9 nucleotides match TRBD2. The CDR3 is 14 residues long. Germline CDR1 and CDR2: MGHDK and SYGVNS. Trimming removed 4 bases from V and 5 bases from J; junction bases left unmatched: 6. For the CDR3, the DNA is TGTGCCAGCAGTGGCTGGCGGGGGGGCGACGAGCAGTACTTC. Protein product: CASSGWRGGDEQYF.

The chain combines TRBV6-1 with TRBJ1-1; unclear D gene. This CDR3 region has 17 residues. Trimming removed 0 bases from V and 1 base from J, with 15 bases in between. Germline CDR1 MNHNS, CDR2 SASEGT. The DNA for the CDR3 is TGTGCCAGCAGTGAAGCCTGGCGGATAGAATCGAACACTGAAGCTTTCTTT. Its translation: CASSEAWRIESNTEAFF.

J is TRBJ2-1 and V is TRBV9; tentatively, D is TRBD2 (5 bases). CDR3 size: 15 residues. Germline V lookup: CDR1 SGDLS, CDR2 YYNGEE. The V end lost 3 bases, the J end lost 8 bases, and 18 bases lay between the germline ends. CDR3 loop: CASSADGVALDEQFF. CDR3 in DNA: TGTGCCAGCAGCGCGGACGGGGTAGCTTTGGATGAGCAGTTCTTC.

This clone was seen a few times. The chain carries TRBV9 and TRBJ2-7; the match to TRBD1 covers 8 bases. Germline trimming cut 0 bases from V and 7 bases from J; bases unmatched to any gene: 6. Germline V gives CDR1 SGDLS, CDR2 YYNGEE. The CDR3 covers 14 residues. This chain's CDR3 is CASSVDRTGWEQYF. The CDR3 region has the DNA TGTGCCAGCAGCGTAGACAGGACAGGGTGGGAGCAGTACTTC.

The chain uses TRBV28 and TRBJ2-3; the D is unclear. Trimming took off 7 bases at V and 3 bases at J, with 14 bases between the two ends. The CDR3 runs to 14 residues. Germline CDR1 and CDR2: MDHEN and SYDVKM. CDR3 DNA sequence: TGTGCCAGCACCCTCGAGGATGTGACAGATACGCAGTATTTT. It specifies CASTLEDVTDTQYF.

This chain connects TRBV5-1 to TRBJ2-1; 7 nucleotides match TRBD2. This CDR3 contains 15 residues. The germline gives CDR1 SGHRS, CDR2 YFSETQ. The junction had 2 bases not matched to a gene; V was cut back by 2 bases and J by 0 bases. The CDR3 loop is CASSFSSGSYNEQFF. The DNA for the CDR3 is TGCGCCAGCAGCTTTTCTAGCGGCTCCTACAATGAGCAGTTCTTC. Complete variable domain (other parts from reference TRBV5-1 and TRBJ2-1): KAGVTQTPRYLIKTRGQQVTLSCSPISGHRSVSWYQQTPGQGLQFLFEYFSETQRNKGNFPGRFSGRQFSNSRSEMNVSTLELGDSALYLCASSFSSGSYNEQFFGPGTRLTVL.

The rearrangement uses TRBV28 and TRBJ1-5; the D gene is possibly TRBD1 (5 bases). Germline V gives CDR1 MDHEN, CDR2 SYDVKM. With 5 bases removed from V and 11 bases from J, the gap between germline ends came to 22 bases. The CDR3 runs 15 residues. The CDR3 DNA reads TGTGCCAGCAGTCTCTTAAGGGACGGGGATTTGTCCCAGCATTTT. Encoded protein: CASSLLRDGDLSQHF. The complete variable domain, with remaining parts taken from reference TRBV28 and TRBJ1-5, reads DVKVTQSSRYLVKRTGEKVFLECVQDMDHENMFWYRQDPGLGLRLIYFSYDVKMKEKGDIPEGYSVSREKKERFSLILESASTNQTSMYLCASSLLRDGDLSQHFGDGTRLSIL.